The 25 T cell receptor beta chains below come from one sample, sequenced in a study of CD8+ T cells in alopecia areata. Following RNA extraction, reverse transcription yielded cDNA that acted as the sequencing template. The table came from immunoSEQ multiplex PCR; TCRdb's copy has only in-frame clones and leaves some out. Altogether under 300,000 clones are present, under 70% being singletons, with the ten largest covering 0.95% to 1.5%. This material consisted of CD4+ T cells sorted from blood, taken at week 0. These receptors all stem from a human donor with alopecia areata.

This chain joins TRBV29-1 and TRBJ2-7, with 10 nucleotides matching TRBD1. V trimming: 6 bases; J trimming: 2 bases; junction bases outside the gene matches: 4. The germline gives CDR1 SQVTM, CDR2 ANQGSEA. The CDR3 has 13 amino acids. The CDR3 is CSVTGTGAYEQYF. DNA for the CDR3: TGCAGCGTGACCGGGACAGGGGCCTACGAGCAGTACTTC.

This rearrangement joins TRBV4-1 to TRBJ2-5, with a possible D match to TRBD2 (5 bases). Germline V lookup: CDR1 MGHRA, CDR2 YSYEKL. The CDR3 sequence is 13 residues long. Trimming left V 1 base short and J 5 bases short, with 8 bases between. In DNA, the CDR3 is TGCGCCAGCAGCCAAGCCGGCGGGGAGACCCAGTACTTC. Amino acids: CASSQAGGETQYF.

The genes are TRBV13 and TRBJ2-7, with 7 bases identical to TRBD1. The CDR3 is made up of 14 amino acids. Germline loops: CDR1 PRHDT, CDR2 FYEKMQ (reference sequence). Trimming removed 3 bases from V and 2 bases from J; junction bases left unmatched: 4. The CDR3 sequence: CASSLQGVTYEQYF. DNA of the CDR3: TGTGCCAGCAGCTTGCAGGGGGTAACCTACGAGCAGTACTTC.

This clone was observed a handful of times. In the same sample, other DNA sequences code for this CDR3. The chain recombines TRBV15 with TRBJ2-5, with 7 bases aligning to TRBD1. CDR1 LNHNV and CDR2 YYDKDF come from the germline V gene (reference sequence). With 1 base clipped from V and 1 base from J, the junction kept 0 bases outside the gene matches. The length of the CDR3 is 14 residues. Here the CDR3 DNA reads TGTGCCACCAGCAGAGGGGACAGCCAAGAGACCCAGTACTTC. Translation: CATSRGDSQETQYF.

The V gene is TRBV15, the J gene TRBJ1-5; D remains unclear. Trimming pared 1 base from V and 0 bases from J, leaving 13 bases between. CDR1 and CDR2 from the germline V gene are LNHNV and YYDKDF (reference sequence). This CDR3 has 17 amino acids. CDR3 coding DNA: TGTGCCACCAGCAGAGGTGGCAGAGCGATTAGCAATCAGCCCCAGCATTTT. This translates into CATSRGGRAISNQPQHF.

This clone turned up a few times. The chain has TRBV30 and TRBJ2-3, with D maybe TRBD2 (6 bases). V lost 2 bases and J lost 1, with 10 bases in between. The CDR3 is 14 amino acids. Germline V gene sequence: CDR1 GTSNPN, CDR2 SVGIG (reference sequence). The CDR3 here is CAWSPGLGTDTQYF. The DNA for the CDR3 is TGTGCCTGGAGTCCGGGACTTGGCACAGATACGCAGTATTTT.

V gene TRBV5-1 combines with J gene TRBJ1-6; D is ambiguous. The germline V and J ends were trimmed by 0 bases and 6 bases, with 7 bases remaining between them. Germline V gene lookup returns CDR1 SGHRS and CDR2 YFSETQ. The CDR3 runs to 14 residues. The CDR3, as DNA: TGCGCCAGCAGCTTGGGACGGATTAATTCACCCCTCCACTTT. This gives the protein CASSLGRINSPLHF.

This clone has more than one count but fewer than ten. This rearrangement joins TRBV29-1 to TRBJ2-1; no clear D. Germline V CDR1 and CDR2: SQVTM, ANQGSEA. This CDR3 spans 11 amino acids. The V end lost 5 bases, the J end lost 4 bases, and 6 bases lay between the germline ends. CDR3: CSVLVYNEQFF. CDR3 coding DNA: TGCAGCGTTCTAGTGTACAATGAGCAGTTCTTC.

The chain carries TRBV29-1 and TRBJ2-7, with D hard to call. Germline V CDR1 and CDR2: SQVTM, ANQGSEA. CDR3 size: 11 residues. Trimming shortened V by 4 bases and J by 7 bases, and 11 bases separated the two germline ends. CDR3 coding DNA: TGCAGCGTTGGCAGGCGCGAAGAGCAGTACTTC. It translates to CSVGRREEQYF.

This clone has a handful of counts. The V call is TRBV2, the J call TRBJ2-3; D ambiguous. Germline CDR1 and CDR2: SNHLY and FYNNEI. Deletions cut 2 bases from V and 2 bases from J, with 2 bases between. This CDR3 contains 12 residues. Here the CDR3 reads CASSEYTDTQYF. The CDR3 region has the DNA TGTGCCAGCAGTGAATACACAGATACGCAGTATTTT. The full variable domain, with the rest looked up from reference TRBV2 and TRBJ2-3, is EPEVTQTPSHQVTQMGQEVILRCVPISNHLYFYWYRQILGQKVEFLVSFYNNEISEKSEIFDDQFSVERPDGSNFTLKIRSTKLEDSAMYFCASSEYTDTQYFGPGTRLTVL.

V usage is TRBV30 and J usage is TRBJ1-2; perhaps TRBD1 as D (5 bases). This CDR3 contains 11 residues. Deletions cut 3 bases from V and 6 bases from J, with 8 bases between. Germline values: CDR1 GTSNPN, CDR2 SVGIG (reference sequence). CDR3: CAWRVRDGYTF. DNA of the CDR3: TGTGCCTGGAGGGTCAGGGATGGCTACACCTTC.

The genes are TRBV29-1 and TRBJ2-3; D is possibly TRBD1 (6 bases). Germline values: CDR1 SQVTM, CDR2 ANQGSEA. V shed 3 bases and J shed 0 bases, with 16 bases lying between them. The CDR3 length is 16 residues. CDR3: CSVDGIQGLSTDTQYF. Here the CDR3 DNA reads TGCAGCGTTGATGGAATACAGGGCCTTAGCACAGATACGCAGTATTTT.

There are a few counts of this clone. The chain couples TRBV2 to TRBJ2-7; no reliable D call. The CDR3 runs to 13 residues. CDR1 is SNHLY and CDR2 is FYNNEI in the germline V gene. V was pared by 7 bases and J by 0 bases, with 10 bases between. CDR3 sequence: CASTPGHSYEQYF. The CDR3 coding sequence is TGTGCCAGCACCCCAGGTCACTCCTACGAGCAGTACTTC.

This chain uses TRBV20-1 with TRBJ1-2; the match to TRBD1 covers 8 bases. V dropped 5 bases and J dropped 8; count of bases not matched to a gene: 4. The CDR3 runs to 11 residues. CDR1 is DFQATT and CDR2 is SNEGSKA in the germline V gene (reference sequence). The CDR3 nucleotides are TGCAGTGCTTGGACAGGGAAGGGCTACACCTTC. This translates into CSAWTGKGYTF.

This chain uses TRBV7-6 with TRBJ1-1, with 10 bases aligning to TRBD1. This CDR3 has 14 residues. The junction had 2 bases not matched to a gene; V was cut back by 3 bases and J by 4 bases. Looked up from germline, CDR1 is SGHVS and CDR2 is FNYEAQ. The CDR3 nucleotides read TGTGCCAGCAGCTTGGGGACAGGGGCCACTGAAGCTTTCTTT. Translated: CASSLGTGATEAFF.

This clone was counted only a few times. Written as DNA, the CDR3 is TGCGCCAGCAGCCAAGATACAGGGGAAATATACGAGCAGTACTTC. Its protein is CASSQDTGEIYEQYF. The V call is TRBV4-1, the J call TRBJ2-7, with 7 bases matching TRBD1. The CDR3 extends over 15 amino acids. J was trimmed by 4 bases and V by 0 bases; bases with no gene match: 6. Germline CDR1 reads MGHRA; CDR2 reads YSYEKL.

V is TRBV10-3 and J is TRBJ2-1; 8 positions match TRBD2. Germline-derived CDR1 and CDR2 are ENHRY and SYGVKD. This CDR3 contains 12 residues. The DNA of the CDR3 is TGTGCTATAGCGGGGACCTACAATGAGCAGTTCTTC. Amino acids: CAIAGTYNEQFF.

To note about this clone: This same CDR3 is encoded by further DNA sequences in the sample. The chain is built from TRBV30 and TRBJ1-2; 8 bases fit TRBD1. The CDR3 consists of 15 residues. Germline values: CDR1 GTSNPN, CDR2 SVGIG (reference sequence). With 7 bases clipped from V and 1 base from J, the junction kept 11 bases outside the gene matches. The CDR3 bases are TGTGCCTCCCGGACAGGGCGAGACAGTAACTATGGCTACACCTTC. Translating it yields CASRTGRDSNYGYTF.

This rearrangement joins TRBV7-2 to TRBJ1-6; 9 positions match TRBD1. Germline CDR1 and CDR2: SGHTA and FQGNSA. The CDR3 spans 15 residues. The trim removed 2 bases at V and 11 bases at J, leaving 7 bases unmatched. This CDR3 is CASSLRQGVWTPLHF. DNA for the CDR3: TGTGCCAGCAGCTTAAGACAGGGGGTTTGGACACCCCTCCACTTT. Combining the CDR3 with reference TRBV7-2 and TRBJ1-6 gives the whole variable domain GAGVSQSPSNKVTEKGKDVELRCDPISGHTALYWYRQSLGQGLEFLIYFQGNSAPDKSGLPSDRFSAERTGGSVSTLTIQRTQQEDSAVYLCASSLRQGVWTPLHFGNGTRLTVT.

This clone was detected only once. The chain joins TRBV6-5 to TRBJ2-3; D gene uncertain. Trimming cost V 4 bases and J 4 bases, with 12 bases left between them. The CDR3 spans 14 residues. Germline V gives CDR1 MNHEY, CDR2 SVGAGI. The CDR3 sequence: CASSLQTAADTQYF. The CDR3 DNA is TGTGCCAGCAGTTTACAGACTGCCGCAGATACGCAGTATTTT.

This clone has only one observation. The CDR3 loop is CASTTTSGDQETQYF. The CDR3 DNA is TGCGCCAGCACCACGACTAGCGGGGACCAAGAGACCCAGTACTTC. The chain joins TRBV5-1 to TRBJ2-5; 11 bases agree with TRBD2. V was clipped by 6 bases and J by 0 bases; unmatched bases: 4. CDR1 is SGHRS and CDR2 is YFSETQ in the germline V gene. The CDR3 loop spans 15 amino acids.

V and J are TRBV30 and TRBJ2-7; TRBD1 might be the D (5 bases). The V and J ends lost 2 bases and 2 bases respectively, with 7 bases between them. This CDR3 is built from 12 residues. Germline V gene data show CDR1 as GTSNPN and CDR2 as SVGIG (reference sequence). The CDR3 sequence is CAWSRGTYEQYF. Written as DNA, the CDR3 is TGTGCCTGGAGTAGGGGAACCTACGAGCAGTACTTC.

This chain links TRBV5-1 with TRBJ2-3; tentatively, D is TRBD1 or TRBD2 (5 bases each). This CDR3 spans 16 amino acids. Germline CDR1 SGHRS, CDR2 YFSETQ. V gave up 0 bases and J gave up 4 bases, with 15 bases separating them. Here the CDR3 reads CASSLAGTSGADTQYF. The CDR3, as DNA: TGCGCCAGCAGCTTGGCCGGGACCTCGGGCGCAGATACGCAGTATTTT. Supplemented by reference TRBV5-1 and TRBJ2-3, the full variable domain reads KAGVTQTPRYLIKTRGQQVTLSCSPISGHRSVSWYQQTPGQGLQFLFEYFSETQRNKGNFPGRFSGRQFSNSRSEMNVSTLELGDSALYLCASSLAGTSGADTQYFGPGTRLTVL.

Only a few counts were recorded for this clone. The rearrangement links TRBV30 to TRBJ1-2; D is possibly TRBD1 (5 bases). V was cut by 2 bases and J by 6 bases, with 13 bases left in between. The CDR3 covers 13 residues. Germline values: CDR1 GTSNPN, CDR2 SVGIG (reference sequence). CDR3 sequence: CAWSRRWDDGYTF. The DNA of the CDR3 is TGTGCCTGGAGTAGGCGCTGGGACGATGGCTACACCTTC.

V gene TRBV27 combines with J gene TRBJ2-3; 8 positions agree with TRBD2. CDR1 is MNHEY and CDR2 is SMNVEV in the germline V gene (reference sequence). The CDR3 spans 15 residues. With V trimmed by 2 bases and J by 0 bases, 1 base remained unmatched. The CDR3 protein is CASSLLAGSTDTQYF. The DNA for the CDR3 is TGTGCCAGCAGTTTACTAGCGGGTAGCACAGATACGCAGTATTTT.